This entry describes one TCR beta chain. The antigen is unknown. This CDR3 is built from 15 residues. CDR1 and CDR2 from the germline V gene are LNHDA and SQIVND (reference sequence). The V segment lost 7 bases and the J segment 4 bases; nucleotides outside the gene matches: 8. TCRdb's copy holds only in-frame clones and misses some; the assay was immunoSEQ multiplex PCR. The sample shows nearly 55,000 clones, over 70% of them seen only once. The data were taken from a study of a mutant IDH1 vaccine in newly diagnosed glioma. Looking at the study overall: Patients, over weeks 1, 3, 5, 7, 11, 15, 19 and 23, received a total of eight vaccinations. First vaccine doses came 4-6 weeks after radiotherapy alone, or with temozolomide cycles.

Study-level points and caveats: Patients mounted vaccine-induced immune responses in about 93% of cases.

As for time point: week 5, during vaccination. A single vaccine dose contained 300 ug of mutant IDH1 20-mer peptide, and topical imiquimod was used with it. In every donor, the tumor was a new WHO grade 3 or 4 IDH1-mutant, ATRX-lost astrocytoma. The TCR sequence derives from a man aged 30 to 39 with glioma. Sequences were derived from PBMCs, sampled from a glioma patient whose treatment included an IDH1 peptide vaccine. V and J are TRBV19 and TRBJ1-5; 9 nucleotides line up with TRBD1. CDR3 nucleotides: TGTGCCAGTAAAACTACCGGGACAGGGAATCAGCCCCAGCATTTT. Protein product: CASKTTGTGNQPQHF.